This T cell receptor beta chain was profiled in a study of beta chain features in type 1 diabetes (dated by TCRdb to 2016 to 2018). As for the study more broadly: Mean age, gender distribution, total cell number and subset yield were not different between patients and healthy donors. A total of roughly 98,000,000 sorted cells were examined across all samples, and RNA yield correlated strongly with the number of cells per subset. The study compared TCRB repertoires of sorted circulating CD4+ T cell subsets between recently diagnosed type 1 diabetes patients and matched healthy donors. Naive and central memory subsets were obtained from all 30 or so donors, but regulatory and stem cell-like memory subsets were isolated from only 8 patients and 8 healthy donors. What the research found in general, with its limitations: At VDJ recombination sites, type 1 diabetes patients had fewer insertions and more deleted nucleotides, which implies abnormalities in thymic rearrangement. In all four CD4+ subsets, TCRB CDR3 length was moderately but significantly shorter in type 1 diabetes patients. Shorter templates might have been favored by PCR, but patient and control samples were amplified and corrected together, so both groups would have been affected equally by any skew. Because cDNA rather than genomic DNA was sequenced, highly expressing activated cells could have been over-represented, although no difference in activation and CD3 levels was found between groups. Naive, central memory and regulatory TCRB repertoires appeared to be more alike among patients than among healthy donors. Because small numbers of individuals were included in the HLA sub-analyses, any influence of HLA type on TCRB rearrangement was left unresolved.

A single peripheral blood draw of roughly 0.11 L on average was collected from each donor into heparinised tubes. A BD FACSAria II and a panel including CD45RO, CCR7, CD25, CD127, CD95 and CD27 were used to sort naive, central memory, regulatory and stem cell-like memory CD4+ T cells. Every sorted population had a purity above 98%. Right away, PBMCs were isolated by Lymphoprep density gradient centrifugation and were stained directly, with no culture step. So that batch effects would be minimized, each experiment stained and sorted samples in pairs, pairing one healthy donor with one patient. With respect to this clone: The clone's antigen remains unknown. The sample holds no much larger clone one base away, and base qualities are not on file.

The High Capacity cDNA Reverse Transcription Kit was used to reverse transcribe all of the isolated RNA, meaning that expressed TCRB transcripts were what got sequenced. Deep immunoSEQ sequencing was applied to naive, central memory and regulatory T cell samples, giving an average of approximately 4 million total reads per sample. After sorted cells were lysed in RLT buffer, RNA was extracted with DNase-treated RNeasy Micro or Mini kits, with the choice depending on cell number. To prevent cross-contamination, each cell subset was processed individually, whereas patient and healthy donor samples were processed jointly. Using the immunoSEQ multiplex PCR, TCRB sequences were amplified from cDNA into 87-bp fragments spanning the CDR3 region. Sequencing of the amplicons was done on the Illumina HiSeq platform. Per the original workflow: Synthetic template baselines were used to correct PCR bias computationally, reads within Hamming distance 2 were collapsed, and singletons that could not be merged were discarded. Reads were aligned against IMGT to assign V, D and J genes, CDR3 length and insertions or deletions at six rearrangement sites. Within each subset, clonotype counts were normalized to sorted cell number, and only after that were true diversity and Gini coefficients computed with the tcR R package. Repertoire sharing was quantified using the overlap coefficient calculated on TCRB nucleotide sequences. Out-of-frame TCRB sequences from naive cells were analyzed to stand in for the pre-selection repertoire. Held by TCRdb, this immuneACCESS table contains in-frame sequences only and omits some clones. Under half of the omission traces to an unresolved V gene where checked; the cause of the rest is unknown. For V, J and clone size, that table is used; D and trimming come from the DNA. This sample gives roughly 330,000 clones in total; 11% of them show up just once. The ten largest clones add up to around 0.015% of the sample.

From the cysteine through the phenylalanine, the CDR3 covers 14 amino acids. Only the CDR3 portion is preserved as DNA: 42 bases, with reading frame beginning at the first base. V and J are truncated by 0 bases and 6 bases respectively, leaving an intervening sequence of 9 bases. CDR1 SGHTA and CDR2 FQGTGA are derived from the germline V gene. The V and J segments used are TRBV7-3 and TRBJ1-5; the D segment cannot be called with confidence. The sample taken for sequencing was naive CD4+ T cells from blood. Reading the label with the study, this specimen's cell subset or site is: true naive CD4+ T cells. This sequence originates from a woman in her thirties in good health. The sequenced DNA: TGTGCCAGCAGCTTAACGGGTCGGGGTCAGCCCCAGCATTTT. The encoded protein is CASSLTGRGQPQHF. Where the CDR3 stops, the reference TRBV7-3 and TRBJ1-5 genes take over; the full variable domain is GAGVSQTPSNKVTEKGKYVELRCDPISGHTALYWYRQSLGQGPEFLIYFQGTGAADDSGLPNDRFFAVRPEGSVSTLKIQRTERGDSAVYLCASSLTGRGQPQHFGDGTRLSIL.